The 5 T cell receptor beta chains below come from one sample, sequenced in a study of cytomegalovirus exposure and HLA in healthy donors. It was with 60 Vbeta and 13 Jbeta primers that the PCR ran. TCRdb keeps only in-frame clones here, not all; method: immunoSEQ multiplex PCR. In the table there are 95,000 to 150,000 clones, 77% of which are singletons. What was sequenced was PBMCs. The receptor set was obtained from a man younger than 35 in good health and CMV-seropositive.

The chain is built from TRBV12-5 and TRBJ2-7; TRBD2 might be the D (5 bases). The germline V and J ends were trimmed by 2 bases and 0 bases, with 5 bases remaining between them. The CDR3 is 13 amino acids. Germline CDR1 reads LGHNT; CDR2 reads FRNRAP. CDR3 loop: CASGLTSSYEQYF. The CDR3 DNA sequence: TGTGCTAGTGGTTTGACTAGCTCCTACGAGCAGTACTTC.

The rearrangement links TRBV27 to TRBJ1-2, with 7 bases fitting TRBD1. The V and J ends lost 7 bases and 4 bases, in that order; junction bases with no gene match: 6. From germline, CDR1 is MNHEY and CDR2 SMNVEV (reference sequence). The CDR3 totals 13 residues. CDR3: CASTSRQGYGYTF. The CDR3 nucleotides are TGTGCCAGCACTTCGAGACAGGGCTATGGCTACACCTTC.

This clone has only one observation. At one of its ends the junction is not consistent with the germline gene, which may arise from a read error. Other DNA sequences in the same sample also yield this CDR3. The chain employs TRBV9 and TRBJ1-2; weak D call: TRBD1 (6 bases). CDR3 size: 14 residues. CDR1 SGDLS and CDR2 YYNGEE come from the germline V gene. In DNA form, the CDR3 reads TGCGCCAGCAGCGTGGACAGCTTTAACTATGGCTACACCTTC. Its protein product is CASSVDSFNYGYTF. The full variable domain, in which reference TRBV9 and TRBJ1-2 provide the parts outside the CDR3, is DSGVTQTPKHLITATGQRVTLRCSPRSGDLSVYWYQQSLDQGLQFLIQYYNGEERAKGNILERFSAQQFPDLHSELNLSSLELGDSALYFCASSVDSFNYGYTFGSGTRLTVV.

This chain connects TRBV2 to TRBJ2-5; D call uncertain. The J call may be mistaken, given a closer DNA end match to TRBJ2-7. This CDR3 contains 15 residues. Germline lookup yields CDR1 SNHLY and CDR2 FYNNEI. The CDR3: CASSELEQPLAEQYF. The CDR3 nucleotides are TGTGCCAGCAGTGAACTGGAACAGCCCCTCGCCGAGCAGTACTTC.

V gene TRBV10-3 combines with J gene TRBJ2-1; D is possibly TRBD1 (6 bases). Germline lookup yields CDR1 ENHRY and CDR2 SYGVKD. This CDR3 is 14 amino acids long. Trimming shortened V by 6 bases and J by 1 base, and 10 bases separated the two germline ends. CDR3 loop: CAISTGISYNEQFF. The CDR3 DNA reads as TGTGCCATCAGCACAGGGATTTCCTACAATGAGCAGTTCTTC.